The clone carrying this T cell receptor (beta chain) occurred a few times. The sample's time point: persistent/refractory GD, antithyroid drugs over 5 years with positive TRAb. From PBMCs, RNA was extracted and then used to make the TCR library. The data originate from a study of regulatory T cells in long-lasting Graves disease. CDR3 size: 13 residues. Germline CDR1 and CDR2: SEHNR and FQNEAQ (reference sequence). V gave up 7 bases and J gave up 3 bases, with 12 bases separating them. Building of the TCR beta libraries involved iRepertoire HTBI primers and Arm-PCR of CDR3 regions. TCRdb fed the multiplex PCR reads into MiXCR, producing one record per CDR3 protein. This table holds 600,000 to 800,000 distinct CDR3 sequences, around 32% found once.

The chain combines TRBV7-9 with TRBJ1-2, with D possibly TRBD1 on 5 matching bases. The clonotype originates from a female donor with Graves disease. Sequencing was performed on peripheral blood mononuclear cells (PBMCs), taken when the disease was refractory, from a patient treated with antithyroid drugs. The CDR3 spells CASMDTSDYGYTF. The CDR3 nucleotides are TGTGCCAGCATGGACACGTCGGACTATGGCTACACCTTC. Full variable domain (outside the CDR3, taken from reference TRBV7-9 and TRBJ1-2): DTGVSQNPRHKITKRGQNVTFRCDPISEHNRLYWYRQTLGQGPEFLTYFQNEAQLEKSRLLSDRFSAERPKGSFSTLEIQRTEQGDSAMYLCASMDTSDYGYTFGSGTRLTVV.